The clone carrying this TCR beta chain was found a few times. Antigen: not known. This CDR3 spans 15 amino acids. With 4 bases clipped from V and 2 bases from J, the junction kept 6 bases outside the gene matches. CDR1 and CDR2 from the germline V gene are SEHNR and FQNEAQ (reference sequence). This entry belongs to a study of T-cell reconstitution after alpha-beta-depleted transplantation in children. The study's findings and limits: T-cell counts and diversity at one year following transplant were attributed mainly to newly produced T cells. Several hundred rapidly expanded clones from non-depleted graft cells reportedly supplied alpha-beta T cells about two months post-transplant. There were some patients whose high TCRbeta diversity at day 60 came from surviving recipient T cells and thymic progenitors.

The TCRbeta library was prepared with unique molecular identifiers. TCRdb reprocessed the PCR reads with MiXCR, giving one entry per CDR3 protein. The profile covers about 510,000 distinct CDR3 sequences, with 9.5% to 12% appearing a single time and around 15% taken by the ten largest. The clonotype was recovered from a female patient aged 2-15 years who had a stem cell transplant for aplastic anemia, so the T cells may come from the graft donor. The chain joins TRBV7-9 to TRBJ2-7, with 9 nucleotides matching TRBD1. Sequenced material: PBMCs, mostly from graft donor cells, taken 180 days after TCRalphabeta/CD19-depleted stem cell transplant. Here the CDR3 reads CASSSLGTGTYEQYF. The CDR3 DNA reads TGTGCCAGCAGCTCGCTCGGGACAGGGACCTACGAGCAGTACTTC. Supplemented by reference TRBV7-9 and TRBJ2-7, the full variable domain reads DTGVSQNPRHKITKRGQNVTFRCDPISEHNRLYWYRQTLGQGPEFLTYFQNEAQLEKSRLLSDRFSAERPKGSFSTLEIQRTEQGDSAMYLCASSSLGTGTYEQYFGPGTRLTVT.